The clone carrying this T cell receptor (beta chain) was observed a handful of times. MiXCR, applied by TCRdb to the 5' RACE reads, yields one record per CDR3 protein. Of over 200,000 distinct CDR3 sequences in the sample, roughly a tenth are singletons; the top ten hold 8% to 10%. The data belong to a study of identical twins. Healthy Caucasian donors formed the entire cohort. The sequenced sample was memory T cells sorted from blood. The receptor's source is a man in his fifties in good health.

The CDR3 DNA follows: TGTGCCAGCAGCTTCCACAACACTGAAGCTTTCTTT. Encoded protein: CASSFHNTEAFF. The chain has TRBV7-2 and TRBJ1-1, with D hard to call. V lost 3 bases, J lost 2 bases, and 4 bases lay in between. This CDR3 has 12 amino acids. Germline assignment: CDR1 SGHTA and CDR2 FQGNSA.